These T cell receptor beta chains were read from a single sample in a study of T cell repertoires in cytomegalovirus infection. TCRdb recomputed calls from the reads with MiXCR, one row per CDR3 protein. In the table there are about 310,000 distinct CDR3 sequences, 20% to 25% of which are singletons. No antigen is known for these receptors. The input for sequencing was cultured PBMCs, taken from culture after CMV antigen stimulation. Every receptor here comes from a human donor in good health (CMV status not recorded). Some clones in this sample may be carry-over from other donors' samples. Both conserved end residues are part of each CDR3. Each record gives: D gene, J gene, clone size, V gene, CDR3 protein, CDR3 DNA. The D gene is left open where the match is weak. Clone size, where shown, is once, few, many, or a class for clones that have expanded.

TRBD2 TRBJ2-7 few TRBV13 CASSLNSGNHEQYF TGCGCCAGCAGCTTGAACAGCGGGAACCACGAGCAGTACTTC
. TRBJ1-5 . TRBV10-3 CAISEYAGENQPQHF TGTGCCATCAGTGAGTATGCAGGGGAGAATCAGCCCCAGCATTTT
TRBD1 TRBJ1-5 . TRBV19 CASSTGQGAGQPQHF TGTGCCAGTAGTACCGGACAGGGGGCAGGTCAGCCCCAGCATTTT
TRBD1 TRBJ2-1 . TRBV6-5 CASIGTAYNEQFF TGTGCCAGCATCGGGACAGCCTACAATGAGCAGTTCTTC
TRBD2 TRBJ2-5 . TRBV12-3/TRBV12-4 CASSLGLAGAETQYF TGTGCCAGCAGCCTAGGACTAGCGGGAGCAGAGACCCAGTACTTC
. TRBJ2-3 few TRBV6-1 CASRPGPNAYTQYF TGTGCCAGCAGGCCGGGACCAAATGCCTATACGCAGTATTTT
TRBD2 TRBJ2-3 . TRBV9 CASSGTGTSGIGLTDTQYF TGTGCCAGCAGCGGCACAGGGACTAGCGGGATAGGCTTAACAGATACGCAGTATTTT
. TRBJ1-2 many TRBV7-2 CASSSRVLPGDYTF TGTGCCAGCAGCTCCCGAGTCCTCCCGGGGGACTACACCTTC
TRBD1 TRBJ2-1 . TRBV11-2 CASSLDPDRVNNEQFF TGTGCCAGCAGCTTAGATCCGGACAGGGTCAACAATGAGCAGTTCTTC
. TRBJ1-5 few TRBV6-2/TRBV6-3 CASSSVGGAGRPQHF TGTGCCAGCAGTTCTGTCGGAGGAGCCGGCAGGCCCCAGCATTTT
TRBD2 TRBJ2-1 few TRBV7-2 CASTPGLASNEQFF TGTGCCAGCACCCCGGGACTAGCGAGCAATGAGCAGTTCTTC
. TRBJ2-1 . TRBV15 CATSRDAGSLRYNEQFF TGTGCCACCAGCAGAGATGCCGGGAGTCTGCGATACAATGAGCAGTTCTTC
TRBD2 TRBJ2-1 . TRBV6-2/TRBV6-3 CASSYGASGLPGKFF TGTGCCAGCAGTTACGGGGCTAGCGGTCTTCCGGGGAAGTTCTTC
TRBD1 TRBJ2-6 many TRBV7-9 CASSSGTGSGANVLTF TGTGCCAGCAGCTCCGGGACAGGGAGTGGGGCCAACGTCCTGACTTTC
. TRBJ1-5 . TRBV12-3/TRBV12-4 CASRAAGQPQHF TGTGCCAGCAGGGCAGCAGGTCAGCCCCAGCATTTT
. TRBJ2-5 few TRBV4-1 CASSQVQSPETQYF TGCGCCAGCAGCCAAGTCCAGTCCCCGGAGACCCAGTACTTC
. TRBJ1-6 . TRBV19 CASGQGVLGSPLHF TGTGCCAGCGGCCAGGGCGTTTTGGGGTCACCCCTCCACTTT
. TRBJ1-2 . TRBV5-5 CASSLDAGAGYTF TGTGCCAGCAGCTTGGACGCAGGGGCTGGCTACACCTTC
TRBD2 TRBJ2-3 . TRBV27 CASRTSGRDTQYF TGTGCCAGCAGGACTAGCGGGAGGGATACGCAGTATTTT
TRBD1 TRBJ2-1 . TRBV9 CASSLTGTGALYNEQFF TGTGCCAGCAGCCTCACCGGGACAGGGGCCTTATACAATGAGCAGTTCTTC
TRBD2 TRBJ2-1 few TRBV7-9 CASSLASPAGASGSLWEQFF TGTGCCAGCAGCTTAGCGTCCCCGGCGGGGGCTAGCGGGAGTTTGTGGGAGCAGTTCTTC
. TRBJ2-5 . TRBV5-6 CASSFDGVETQYF TGTGCCAGCAGCTTTGATGGGGTGGAGACCCAGTACTTC
. TRBJ1-1 . TRBV5-1 CASREGLNTEAFF TGCGCCAGCAGGGAGGGACTGAACACTGAAGCTTTCTTT
. TRBJ2-3 . TRBV7-2 CASSSPGARDTQYF TGTGCCAGCAGCTCACCGGGGGCCAGGGATACGCAGTATTTT
. TRBJ2-5 . TRBV3-1 CASSQARRPGAPGETQYF TGTGCCAGCAGCCAAGCCCGACGACCAGGGGCACCGGGGGAGACCCAGTACTTC
. TRBJ2-1 . TRBV28 CASSFGRRVQFF TGTGCCAGCAGTTTTGGGCGGCGCGTGCAGTTCTTC
. TRBJ2-1 . TRBV28 CASSSPGGAHNEQFF TGTGCCAGCAGCTCCCCTGGGGGAGCCCACAATGAGCAGTTCTTC
. TRBJ2-1 . TRBV12-3/TRBV12-4 CASSLSQNNEQFF TGTGCCAGCAGTTTATCACAGAACAATGAGCAGTTCTTC
TRBD2 TRBJ2-1 many TRBV7-7 CASSLGPSGANEQFF TGTGCTAGCAGCTTGGGACCTAGCGGGGCCAATGAGCAGTTCTTC
. TRBJ1-5 . TRBV6-1 CASSNGQPNQPQHF TGTGCCAGCAGTAATGGGCAGCCCAATCAGCCCCAGCATTTT
. TRBJ1-6 . TRBV30 CAWSSGRDHSPLHF TGTGCCTGGAGTTCAGGCCGAGATCATTCACCCCTCCACTTT
. TRBJ2-1 . TRBV20-1 CSASSGPSSYNEQFF TGCAGTGCTAGCAGCGGGCCCAGCTCCTACAATGAGCAGTTCTTC
. TRBJ1-3 . TRBV6-5 CASSYSRSAGLSGNTIYF TGTGCCAGCAGTTACTCGAGGTCTGCGGGCCTCTCTGGAAACACCATATATTTT
TRBD1 TRBJ1-2 many TRBV7-2 CASSLEQGAGGYTF TGTGCCAGCAGCTTAGAACAGGGGGCGGGAGGCTACACCTTC
TRBD2 TRBJ2-7 many TRBV7-2 CASRFSGADTYEQYF TGTGCCAGCAGGTTTAGCGGGGCGGATACCTACGAGCAGTACTTC
TRBD2 TRBJ2-1 few TRBV4-1 CASSQGGRPTLRSNEQFF TGCGCCAGCAGCCAAGGCGGGAGGCCCACTTTGAGGAGCAATGAGCAGTTCTTC
TRBD2 TRBJ2-1 many TRBV7-2 CASIDSGSSYNEQFF TGTGCCAGCATCGACAGCGGGAGCTCCTACAATGAGCAGTTCTTC
TRBD1 TRBJ1-2 . TRBV19 CASSRDSIYGYTF TGTGCCAGTAGCCGGGACAGCATCTATGGCTACACCTTC
. TRBJ2-1 . TRBV6-2/TRBV6-3 CASRGLYNEQFF TGTGCCAGCAGAGGCCTCTACAATGAGCAGTTCTTC
. TRBJ1-2 many TRBV7-2 CASRKPGLADANYGYTF TGTGCCAGCAGAAAACCGGGACTGGCGGATGCTAACTATGGCTACACCTTC
. TRBJ1-6 . TRBV11-2 CASSSGVLGSPLHF TGTGCCAGCAGCTCAGGCGTACTGGGTTCACCCCTCCACTTT
TRBD2 TRBJ2-3 . TRBV20-1 CSARYMFGREFADTQYF TGCAGTGCTAGATATATGTTCGGGCGGGAGTTTGCAGATACGCAGTATTTT
TRBD1 TRBJ1-2 . TRBV12-5 CASGRGQGQGYTF TGTGCTAGTGGTAGGGGACAGGGGCAGGGCTACACCTTC
. TRBJ1-1 many TRBV7-2 CASSPWLGAGEAFF TGTGCCAGCAGCCCATGGCTGGGGGCCGGTGAAGCTTTCTTT
TRBD2 TRBJ2-3 . TRBV6-1 CASKRRAGGRGDTQYF TGTGCCAGCAAGAGGAGAGCGGGAGGGCGGGGAGATACGCAGTATTTT